These T cell receptor beta chains were read from a single sample in a study of T cell responses to AZD1222 COVID-19 vaccine. Generated by immunoSEQ multiplex PCR, the TCRdb table keeps only in-frame clones and is missing some. Among some 150,000 clones listed, 85% to 95% were seen once. Sample: peripheral blood, taken on day 0 of AZD1222 vaccination. The source of these receptors is an adult in good health. The CDR3 runs from the conserved cysteine through the conserved F or W. Fields, in order: J gene, V gene, D gene, clone size, CDR3 DNA, CDR3 protein. A D gene is named only where the DNA matches it firmly. Not every row has a clone size; where given, it reads once, few, many or a size class.

J gene: TRBJ2-2
V gene: TRBV5-1
D gene: TRBD2
clone size: -
CDR3 DNA: TGCGCCAGCTCTAAATCGAGGACAGGACTAGCGGGAACCACCGGGGAGCTGTTTTTT
CDR3 protein: CASSKSRTGLAGTTGELFF

J gene: TRBJ2-3
V gene: TRBV18
D gene: TRBD2
clone size: -
CDR3 DNA: TGTGCCAGCTCACCCTTAGCGGGGGGCAGCACAGATACGCAGTATTTT
CDR3 protein: CASSPLAGGSTDTQYF

J gene: TRBJ2-5
V gene: TRBV4-2
D gene: -
clone size: -
CDR3 DNA: TGTGCCAGCAGCCCCGTGGGGGCGGGGCCCCAAGAGACCCAGTACTTC
CDR3 protein: CASSPVGAGPQETQYF

J gene: TRBJ2-2
V gene: TRBV5-1
D gene: TRBD1
clone size: once
CDR3 DNA: TGCGCCAGCACCGGGACAGTGAACACCGGGGAGCTGTTTTTT
CDR3 protein: CASTGTVNTGELFF

J gene: TRBJ2-3
V gene: TRBV29-1
D gene: -
clone size: -
CDR3 DNA: TGCAGCGTTGATGAACAGAGCACAGATACGCAGTATTTT
CDR3 protein: CSVDEQSTDTQYF

J gene: TRBJ2-7
V gene: TRBV7-3
D gene: TRBD2
clone size: -
CDR3 DNA: TGTGCCAGCAGCGGCGGGAGCGTCCCCTACGAGCAGTACTTC
CDR3 protein: CASSGGSVPYEQYF

J gene: TRBJ2-2
V gene: TRBV5-1
D gene: -
clone size: -
CDR3 DNA: TGCGCCAGCAGCTGGATAAGGGGGGCGAACACCGGGGAGCTGTTTTTT
CDR3 protein: CASSWIRGANTGELFF

J gene: TRBJ1-2
V gene: TRBV6-4
D gene: TRBD1
clone size: -
CDR3 DNA: TGTGCCAGCAGCGAAGGGGGCACTGGGTATGGCTACACCTTC
CDR3 protein: CASSEGGTGYGYTF

J gene: TRBJ2-3
V gene: TRBV7-3
D gene: TRBD2
clone size: -
CDR3 DNA: TGTGCCAGCAGCTTCGCCGGGACTAGCAACACAGATACGCAGTATTTT
CDR3 protein: CASSFAGTSNTDTQYF

J gene: TRBJ1-2
V gene: TRBV6-6
D gene: -
clone size: -
CDR3 DNA: TGTGCCAGCATCCAACCGGGATCTCGGGGCTACACCTTC
CDR3 protein: CASIQPGSRGYTF

J gene: TRBJ1-4
V gene: TRBV5-1
D gene: -
clone size: -
CDR3 DNA: TGCGCCAGCAGCTTGGCCGGGGTTTCAGGCAATGAAAAACTGTTTTTT
CDR3 protein: CASSLAGVSGNEKLFF

J gene: TRBJ1-1
V gene: TRBV7-2
D gene: TRBD1
clone size: -
CDR3 DNA: TGTGCCAGCAGCTTTGCACTTACAGGGGGCACTGAAGCTTTCTTT
CDR3 protein: CASSFALTGGTEAFF

J gene: TRBJ1-4
V gene: TRBV6-5
D gene: -
clone size: once
CDR3 DNA: TGTGCCAGCAGAGGGGAATTGAAACTGTTTTTT
CDR3 protein: CASRGELKLFF

J gene: TRBJ2-1
V gene: TRBV9
D gene: TRBD1
clone size: -
CDR3 DNA: TGTGCCAGCAGCGTAAAGGGGGCCACGAACAATGAGCAGTTCTTC
CDR3 protein: CASSVKGATNNEQFF

J gene: TRBJ1-5
V gene: TRBV7-9
D gene: -
clone size: once
CDR3 DNA: TGTGCCAGCAGCGGGCAGGGTAGCAATCAGCCCCAGCATTTT
CDR3 protein: CASSGQGSNQPQHF

J gene: TRBJ1-5
V gene: TRBV19
D gene: -
clone size: -
CDR3 DNA: TGTGCCAGTAGTATAGGAACGAAGCTGGTGCCCCAGCATTTT
CDR3 protein: CASSIGTKLVPQHF

J gene: TRBJ1-1
V gene: TRBV13
D gene: -
clone size: -
CDR3 DNA: TGTGCCAGCAGCTCAGGGGTTCGGGGCACTGAAGCTTTCTTT
CDR3 protein: CASSSGVRGTEAFF

J gene: TRBJ1-1
V gene: TRBV3-1/TRBV3-2
D gene: -
clone size: -
CDR3 DNA: TGTGCCAGCAGCCAATCTAAACGCATGAACACTGAAGCTTTCTTT
CDR3 protein: CASSQSKRMNTEAFF

J gene: TRBJ1-1
V gene: TRBV2
D gene: -
clone size: -
CDR3 DNA: TGTGCCAGCAGTGATTTGGCGGGGAGGGAAGCTTTCTTT
CDR3 protein: CASSDLAGREAFF

J gene: TRBJ2-1
V gene: TRBV11-2
D gene: -
clone size: -
CDR3 DNA: TGTGCCAGCGGTGGGACTGTACTCAGGGAGCAGTTCTTC
CDR3 protein: CASGGTVLREQFF

J gene: TRBJ2-5
V gene: TRBV7-3
D gene: -
clone size: once
CDR3 DNA: TGTGCCAGCAGCTTACTGGCGGAGGAGACCCAGTACTTC
CDR3 protein: CASSLLAEETQYF

J gene: TRBJ2-5
V gene: TRBV6-2/TRBV6-3
D gene: TRBD2
clone size: -
CDR3 DNA: TGTGCCAGCAGTTACTTAGCGGGAGCGCGAGAGACCCAGTACTTC
CDR3 protein: CASSYLAGARETQYF

J gene: TRBJ1-2
V gene: TRBV29-1
D gene: -
clone size: -
CDR3 DNA: TGCAGCGTTAAAGGAGGGGACGATGGCTACACCTTC
CDR3 protein: CSVKGGDDGYTF

J gene: TRBJ1-3
V gene: TRBV29-1
D gene: -
clone size: -
CDR3 DNA: TGCAGCGCCAACCCAGTCTCTGGAAACACCATATATTTT
CDR3 protein: CSANPVSGNTIYF

J gene: TRBJ1-4
V gene: TRBV19
D gene: -
clone size: -
CDR3 DNA: TGTGCCAGTAGTCAATCGGCAGGTCTTAATGAAAAACTGTTTTTT
CDR3 protein: CASSQSAGLNEKLFF

J gene: TRBJ1-2
V gene: TRBV29-1
D gene: TRBD1
clone size: -
CDR3 DNA: TGCAGCGTTGAAGACAGGGACAGGACCGATGGCTACACCTTC
CDR3 protein: CSVEDRDRTDGYTF

J gene: TRBJ1-4
V gene: TRBV4-2
D gene: -
clone size: once
CDR3 DNA: TGTGCCAGCAGCCAAGCGTCCGGGACGGGCGGTGAAAAACTGTTTTTT
CDR3 protein: CASSQASGTGGEKLFF